The 20 T cell receptor beta chains below all came from one sample that was sequenced in a study of radiation and T cells in renal cell carcinoma. Time point specified: blood 4 weeks post-SBRT, at nephrectomy. Treatment of the sample: 15 Gy SBRT to primary tumor, nephrectomy 4 weeks later. Sequencing used immunoSEQ multiplex PCR; TCRdb keeps in-frame clones, though not all of them. The sample holds over 90,000 clones, around 80% seen once. The source material was blood, sampled from a patient whose treatment included radiotherapy and nephrectomy. These receptor sequences come from a man aged 55 to 70 with renal cell carcinoma.

This rearrangement joins TRBV11-1 to TRBJ2-1; D remains ambiguous. Per germline, CDR1 SGHAT and CDR2 FQDESV (reference sequence). This CDR3 contains 12 residues. Trimming pared 2 bases from V and 12 bases from J, leaving 11 bases between. CDR3 loop: CASSLTRAGQFF. Here the CDR3 DNA reads TGTGCCAGCAGCTTAACCCGGGCAGGGCAGTTCTTC.

This rearrangement joins TRBV20-1 to TRBJ2-7; D is unresolved. Germline loops: CDR1 DFQATT, CDR2 SNEGSKA (reference sequence). Trimming took 7 bases from V and 2 from J, leaving 9 bases between them. The CDR3 contains 11 residues. For the CDR3, the DNA is TGCAGTGTAGGGCAGACCTACGAGCAGTACTTC. Amino acids: CSVGQTYEQYF.

This chain joins TRBV4-3 and TRBJ1-2, with unresolved D. The length of the CDR3 is 13 residues. Germline V gene sequence: CDR1 LGHNA, CDR2 YSLEER. The V and J ends lost 3 bases and 4 bases respectively, with 9 bases between them. CDR3 protein: CASSQAGGYGYTF. The CDR3 region has the DNA TGCGCCAGCAGCCAGGCGGGAGGCTATGGCTACACCTTC.

The gene calls are TRBV27 and TRBJ2-2; 9 bases map to TRBD2. Trimming took 7 bases from V and 7 from J; bases not matched to a gene: 13. The CDR3 loop spans 16 amino acids. Germline CDR1 and CDR2: MNHEY and SMNVEV (reference sequence). CDR3 amino acids: CASTSIAGVGGGELFF. CDR3 DNA: TGTGCCAGCACCTCGATAGCGGGGGTCGGTGGCGGGGAGCTGTTTTTT.

The chain couples TRBV27 to TRBJ2-3; perhaps D is TRBD1 or TRBD2 (6 bases each). Germline V lookup: CDR1 MNHEY, CDR2 SMNVEV (reference sequence). Trimming pared 1 base from V and 3 bases from J, leaving 23 bases between. The CDR3 has 19 amino acids. The CDR3 coding sequence is TGTGCCAGCAGTTTATTGGGCTCTGTTGGGGGGCGAGGGACAGATACGCAGTATTTT. Translated: CASSLLGSVGGRGTDTQYF.

The chain recombines TRBV6-6 with TRBJ2-5; TRBD1 is a possible D gene (5 bases). With 4 bases removed from V and 2 bases from J, the gap between germline ends came to 11 bases. The germline V gene encodes CDR1 MNHNY and CDR2 SVGAGI (reference sequence). This CDR3 contains 14 residues. For the CDR3, the DNA is TGTGCCAGCAGTTCCACCAGGGATCAAGAGACCCAGTACTTC. It translates to CASSSTRDQETQYF.

The V and J genes are TRBV6-5 and TRBJ1-5; 7 bases fit TRBD1. The CDR3 totals 16 residues. CDR1 and CDR2 from the germline V gene are MNHEY and SVGAGI. J lost 0 bases, V lost 4 bases, and 6 bases had no gene match. DNA for the CDR3: TGTGCCAGCAGTTCCCAGACAGGGTATAGCAATCAGCCCCAGCATTTT. Its protein is CASSSQTGYSNQPQHF.

This chain uses TRBV28 with TRBJ2-7; no clear D gene. CDR3 size: 12 residues. Trimming stripped 2 bases from V and 6 bases from J, with 8 bases between. CDR1 is MDHEN and CDR2 is SYDVKM in the germline V gene. The CDR3 loop reads CASSLRLGEQYF. The CDR3 region has the DNA TGTGCCAGCAGTTTAAGGCTAGGCGAGCAGTACTTC.

This chain links TRBV5-6 with TRBJ1-2, with D unresolved. Germline lookup yields CDR1 SGHDT and CDR2 YYEEEE. The CDR3 covers 16 residues. The V end was cut by 0 bases, the J end by 1 base, with 13 bases between. The DNA for the CDR3 is TGTGCCAGCAGCTTGGTACAGCGTGGCAATAACTATGGCTACACCTTC. This codes for CASSLVQRGNNYGYTF.

This chain's CDR3 is CASRLDSGYEQYF. The CDR3 region has the DNA TGTGCCAGCAGGCTCGACAGCGGGTACGAGCAGTACTTC. This chain links TRBV6-6 with TRBJ2-7; D possibly corresponds to TRBD2 (6 bases). The germline V gene encodes CDR1 MNHNY and CDR2 SVGAGI (reference sequence). The CDR3 sequence is 13 residues long. V dropped 6 bases and J dropped 4 bases, with 13 bases sitting between them.

CDR3 nucleotide sequence: TGTGCCAGCAGGGATGGGACGGGCAATCAGCCCCAGCATTTT. It is translated as CASRDGTGNQPQHF. V usage is TRBV2 and J usage is TRBJ1-5, with D maybe TRBD1 (5 bases). There are 14 residues in the CDR3. From germline, CDR1 is SNHLY and CDR2 FYNNEI. The V end lost 6 bases, the J end lost 2 bases, and 11 bases lay between the germline ends.

This clone was seen a single time. V gene TRBV13 combines with J gene TRBJ1-2; D remains unclear. The CDR3 has 16 amino acids. Germline lookup yields CDR1 PRHDT and CDR2 FYEKMQ (reference sequence). V lost 4 bases to trimming and J lost 3 bases, with 18 bases between them. In DNA, the CDR3 is TGTGCCAGCAGCTCCCTCCTGGTCCAGTCGCACTATGGCTACACCTTC. Its protein product is CASSSLLVQSHYGYTF.

The chain recombines TRBV4-1 with TRBJ2-7; tentative D call: TRBD1 (6 bases). Germline V CDR1 and CDR2: MGHRA, YSYEKL. The CDR3 contains 15 residues. V was shortened by 4 bases and J by 0 bases, with 13 bases between the two germline ends. In DNA form, the CDR3 reads TGCGCCAGCAGCCCCTACCGGGACAACTCCTACGAGCAGTACTTC. It specifies CASSPYRDNSYEQYF.

This sequence joins TRBV28 and TRBJ1-2, with D unresolved. The V end lost 6 bases, the J end lost 0 bases, and 14 bases lay between the germline ends. Germline loops: CDR1 MDHEN, CDR2 SYDVKM. This CDR3 has 15 residues. CDR3 in amino acids: CASSGPGRPNYGYTF. Here the CDR3 DNA reads TGTGCCAGCAGCGGACCAGGACGGCCTAACTATGGCTACACCTTC.

The table lists this clone with a count of one. The rearrangement uses TRBV6-5 and TRBJ2-1; D call uncertain. Germline assignment: CDR1 MNHEY and CDR2 SVGAGI. The CDR3 contains 16 residues. Deletions cut 1 base from V and 0 bases from J, with 10 bases between. CDR3 region: CASSYFHGPSYNEQFF. Here the CDR3 DNA reads TGTGCCAGCAGTTACTTCCACGGGCCCTCCTACAATGAGCAGTTCTTC.

The chain employs TRBV29-1 and TRBJ1-6; 7 bases map to TRBD1. With 6 bases clipped from V and 7 bases from J, the junction kept 9 bases outside the gene matches. CDR3 length: 14 amino acids. Germline V gene sequence: CDR1 SQVTM, CDR2 ANQGSEA. As DNA, the CDR3 is TGCAGCGTCGGGCAGGGGGGAAGGAATTCACCCCTCCACTTT. Its protein is CSVGQGGRNSPLHF.

V and J are TRBV5-1 and TRBJ2-3, with 9 bases aligning to TRBD1. Germline V lookup: CDR1 SGHRS, CDR2 YFSETQ. This CDR3 contains 17 residues. V gave up 1 base and J gave up 2 bases; unmatched junction bases: 8. CDR3 sequence reads: CASSLSFRDRVTDTQYF. CDR3 coding DNA: TGCGCCAGCAGCTTGTCTTTCCGGGACAGGGTCACAGATACGCAGTATTTT.

J is TRBJ2-5 and V is TRBV15; perhaps TRBD1 as D (5 bases). Per the germline V gene, CDR1 is LNHNV and CDR2 is YYDKDF (reference sequence). Trimming removed 2 bases from V and 2 bases from J, with 12 bases in between. CDR3 length equals 15 residues. The CDR3 region has the DNA TGTGCCACCAGCAGACCTGGGGCAGGTCAAGAGACCCAGTACTTC. Its protein is CATSRPGAGQETQYF.

The chain links TRBV19 to TRBJ1-2, with D possibly matching TRBD1 (5 bases). The germline V gene has CDR1 LNHDA and CDR2 SQIVND (reference sequence). Deletions cut 4 bases from V and 2 bases from J, with 8 bases between. The CDR3 consists of 13 residues. As DNA, the CDR3 is TGTGCCAGTAGTACCAGGGCCAACTATGGCTACACCTTC. Its protein is CASSTRANYGYTF. The full variable domain, its missing parts supplied by reference TRBV19 and TRBJ1-2, is DGGITQSPKYLFRKEGQNVTLSCEQNLNHDAMYWYRQDPGQGLRLIYYSQIVNDFQKGDIAEGYSVSREKKESFPLTVTSAQKNPTAFYLCASSTRANYGYTFGSGTRLTVV.

The genes are TRBV27 and TRBJ1-2, with TRBD1 as a possible D gene (5 bases). Trimming stripped 5 bases from V and 4 bases from J, with 11 bases between. Germline CDR1 is MNHEY and CDR2 is SMNVEV (reference sequence). The CDR3 spans 13 residues. CDR3 sequence (DNA): TGTGCCAGCAGTCCCCTTGACAGCTATGGCTACACCTTC. Residues: CASSPLDSYGYTF.